Sequencing of this TCR beta chain was carried out in a study of control samples from healthy donors and cancer patients (TCRdb year 2020). Regarding this clone: Its antigen is unknown. No much larger clonotype is one base removed from it; base qualities were not supplied.

The method was the immunoSEQ multiplex PCR assay. In its TCRdb copy, this immuneACCESS table keeps in-frame sequences only and misses some clones. Where compared with another copy, unresolved V genes explain less than half of these, and the others have no known cause. The sample profile shows under 150,000 clones; about nine tenths of them were found once. Around 9.4% of the sample goes to the ten largest clones. The source material was blood. This receptor was taken from a man aged 40-49 years in good health.

The DNA is as follows: TGTGCCAGCAGTTCCGGGACAGGAGAAGCTTTCTTT. It codes for CASSSGTGEAFF. In this chain, TRBV6-4 is recombined with TRBJ1-1; 8 junctional bases match TRBD1. Clipping removes 5 bases from V and 8 bases from J, with 4 as the unmatched junction base count. From the cysteine through the phenylalanine, the CDR3 covers 12 amino acids. This entry keeps only the CDR3 DNA: 36 bases, framed from base 1. From the germline V gene, CDR1 is MRHNA and CDR2 is SNTAGT.